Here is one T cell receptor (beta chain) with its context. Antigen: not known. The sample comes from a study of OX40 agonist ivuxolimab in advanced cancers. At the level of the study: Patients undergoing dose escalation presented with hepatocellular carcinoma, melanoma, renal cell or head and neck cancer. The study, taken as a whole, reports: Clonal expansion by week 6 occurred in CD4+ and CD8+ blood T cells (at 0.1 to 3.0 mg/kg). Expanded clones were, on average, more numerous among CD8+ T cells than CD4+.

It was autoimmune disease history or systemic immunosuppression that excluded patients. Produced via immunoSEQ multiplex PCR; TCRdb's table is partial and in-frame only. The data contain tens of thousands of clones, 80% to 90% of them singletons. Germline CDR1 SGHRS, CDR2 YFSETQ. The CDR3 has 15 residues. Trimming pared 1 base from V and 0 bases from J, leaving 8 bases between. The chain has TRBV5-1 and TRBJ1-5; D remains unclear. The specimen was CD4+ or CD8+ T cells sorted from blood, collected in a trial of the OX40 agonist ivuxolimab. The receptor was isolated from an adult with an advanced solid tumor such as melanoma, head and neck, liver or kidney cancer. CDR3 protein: CASSLSGNSNQPQHF. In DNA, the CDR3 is TGCGCCAGCAGCTTGTCCGGGAATAGCAATCAGCCCCAGCATTTT.